These T cell receptor beta chains were read from a single sample in a study of blood T cell repertoires in COVID-19. Assay used: immunoSEQ multiplex PCR; TCRdb lists only in-frame clones, some missing. The table has 200,000 to 250,000 clones, around 84% seen once. The sample taken for sequencing was peripheral blood. These receptors were collected from a middle-aged man with active or convalescent COVID-19. Each CDR3 is given with its conserved first and last residue. D genes are given only for firm matches. Size tells how often a clone was seen (once, few, many) or the class of an expanded clone, and some rows leave it out.

size,J,V,D,CDR3,DNA
.,TRBJ1-1,TRBV7-2,.,CASSLAQGGGRLNTEAFF,TGTGCCAGCAGCTTAGCGCAAGGGGGGGGTCGTTTGAACACTGAAGCTTTCTTT
.,TRBJ2-1,TRBV4-3,TRBD1,CASSQDPGVRDRGFNEQFF,TGCGCCAGCAGCCAAGATCCCGGGGTAAGGGACAGGGGCTTTAATGAGCAGTTCTTC
.,TRBJ2-6,TRBV7-2,.,CASSLESGAGANVLTF,TGTGCCAGCAGCTTAGAATCAGGGGCTGGGGCCAACGTCCTGACTTTC
.,TRBJ2-3,TRBV27,.,CASSFSRVSGTDTQYF,TGTGCCAGCAGTTTTTCAAGGGTAAGCGGTACAGATACGCAGTATTTT
few,TRBJ1-5,TRBV2,.,CASSVWDTYQPQHF,TGTGCCAGCAGTGTATGGGACACCTATCAGCCCCAGCATTTT
.,TRBJ2-1,TRBV27,TRBD2,CASSLSSGGTSSYNEQFF,TGTGCCAGCAGTTTATCGTCGGGGGGAACGAGCTCCTACAATGAGCAGTTCTTC
.,TRBJ2-1,TRBV7-3,TRBD2,CASSSGNSGAYNEQFF,TGTGCCAGCAGCTCCGGCAATAGCGGGGCCTACAATGAGCAGTTCTTC
.,TRBJ2-5,TRBV4-3,TRBD2,CASSQGRAGVEETQYF,TGCGCCAGCAGCCAAGGCAGGGCGGGAGTTGAGGAGACCCAGTACTTC
once,TRBJ1-6,TRBV11-2,.,CASSLWQNNSPLHF,TGTGCCAGCAGCTTATGGCAGAATAATTCACCCCTCCACTTT
.,TRBJ1-4,TRBV7-9,TRBD1,CASSLGRDSWGEKLFF,TGTGCCAGCAGCTTAGGAAGGGACAGCTGGGGTGAAAAACTGTTTTTT
.,TRBJ2-1,TRBV5-4,.,CASSLGGRSSYNEQFF,TGTGCCAGCAGCTTGGGAGGGAGGAGCTCCTACAATGAGCAGTTCTTC
.,TRBJ2-3,TRBV20-1,.,CSAPFIDTQYF,TGCAGTGCTCCATTCATAGATACGCAGTATTTT
.,TRBJ1-1,TRBV5-1,TRBD1,CASRTPEQGVDTEAFF,TGCGCCAGCAGAACTCCTGAACAGGGGGTCGACACTGAAGCTTTCTTT
.,TRBJ2-1,TRBV11-2,TRBD2,CASSLAGGYNEQFF,TGTGCCAGCAGCTTAGCGGGGGGCTACAATGAGCAGTTCTTC
.,TRBJ2-1,TRBV11-2,TRBD2,CASSPGTSGGNRYNEQFF,TGTGCCAGCAGCCCTGGGACTAGCGGGGGGAACAGATACAATGAGCAGTTCTTC
.,TRBJ1-2,TRBV5-4,TRBD1,CASSTGGGYTF,TGTGCCAGCAGTACAGGGGGAGGCTACACCTTC
.,TRBJ1-2,TRBV7-2,.,CASSLDTLGYTF,TGTGCCAGCAGTCTGGACACGCTTGGCTACACCTTC
.,TRBJ2-1,TRBV28,TRBD1,CASSFRWGQGQNEQFF,TGTGCCAGCAGTTTTAGGTGGGGACAGGGACAAAATGAGCAGTTCTTC
.,TRBJ1-1,TRBV28,.,CASSFGGMNTEAFF,TGTGCCAGCAGTTTTGGGGGGATGAACACTGAAGCTTTCTTT
.,TRBJ2-1,TRBV3-1/TRBV3-2,.,CASSRGSSGSSYNEQFF,TGTGCCAGCAGCCGTGGGTCCAGCGGATCCTCCTACAATGAGCAGTTCTTC
.,TRBJ2-7,TRBV5-1,.,CASSLPGAYEQYF,TGCGCCAGCAGCTTACCGGGAGCCTACGAGCAGTACTTC
.,TRBJ1-5,TRBV7-8,.,CASSRPGDQPQHF,TGTGCCAGCAGCCGCCCAGGGGATCAGCCCCAGCATTTT